This T cell receptor beta chain was retrieved from a study of blood T cell repertoires in COVID-19. Overall study: Italy, Spain and the United States were the sources of the convalescent and acute COVID-19 samples.

Sequenced by immunoSEQ multiplex PCR; TCRdb stores in-frame clones only, minus some. This sample has approximately 210,000 clones; less than 90% occur once, and the top ten carry just under 20%. Sequences were obtained from peripheral blood. The source is a man aged 25-45 years with active or convalescent COVID-19.

The CDR3 sequence: CASSFGQGGDTQYF. The CDR3 DNA reads as TGTGCCAGCAGCTTCGGGCAGGGGGGAGATACGCAGTATTTT. The chain uses TRBV11-2 and TRBJ2-3, with TRBD1 as a possible D gene (7 bases). The CDR3 sequence is 14 residues long. The V gene's germline CDR1 is SGHAT and CDR2 FQNNGV. The V and J ends lost 3 bases and 5 bases respectively, with 12 bases between them.